This T cell receptor (beta chain) was obtained from a study of blood T cell repertoires in COVID-19. At the level of the study: Samples taken during acute and convalescent COVID-19 were collected in the United States, Italy and Spain. The cDNA or gDNA used as material had been derived from T cells, B-cell-depleted T cells, or PBMCs.

The V gene's germline CDR1 is KGHSH and CDR2 LQKENI. The CDR3 covers 16 residues. Deletions cut 3 bases from V and 4 bases from J, with 18 bases between. Per the authors' pipeline: Nucleated cell number was recorded as an estimate derived from reference gene primer amplification. Sequenced by immunoSEQ multiplex PCR; TCRdb stores in-frame clones only, minus some. D and trimming were read from the DNA, whereas the V and J calls and clone size are those reported in that table. The sample contains about 220,000 clones, 75% to 85% of which appear only once. Sequencing input: peripheral blood. This sequence joins TRBV18 and TRBJ1-2; no clear D. The TCR originated in a woman over 75 with COVID-19, enrolled during active disease. The DNA of the CDR3 is TGTGCCAGCTCACCCCCGGGGTTAGCGACGGGCTATGGCTACACCTTC. This gives the protein CASSPPGLATGYGYTF. The variable domain in full, completed from reference TRBV18 and TRBJ1-2, reads NAGVMQNPRHLVRRRGQEARLRCSPMKGHSHVYWYRQLPEEGLKFMVYLQKENIIDESGMPKERFSAEFPKEGPSILRIQQVVRGDSAAYFCASSPPGLATGYGYTFGSGTRLTVV.